This T cell receptor (beta chain) was recovered during a study of T cell responses to AZD1222 COVID-19 vaccine. Measured with immunoSEQ multiplex PCR; TCRdb has only the in-frame clones, and not every one. The sample includes some 120,000 clones, more than 65% of them seen just once. The V gene's germline CDR1 is KGHSH and CDR2 LQKENI. Deletions cut 4 bases from V and 2 bases from J, with 1 base between. The CDR3 has 11 residues. The sample here was peripheral blood, taken 28 days after the second AZD1222 dose. The receptor was isolated from an adult who received the AZD1222 COVID-19 vaccine. The chain has TRBV18 and TRBJ2-3, with D unresolved. The CDR3 protein is CASSLTDTQYF. The CDR3 DNA follows: TGTGCCAGCTCACTCACAGATACGCAGTATTTT.